These 21 T cell receptor beta chains share one sample of origin, sequenced in a study of blood T cell repertoires in COVID-19. Profiling relied on immunoSEQ multiplex PCR, and the TCRdb table lists in-frame clones only, not all of them. The data contain around 130,000 clones, just over 75% of them singletons. Sequenced input: peripheral blood. Receptors originate from a human donor in a cohort sampled during active COVID-19.

The V and J genes are TRBV30 and TRBJ2-7; D may be TRBD1 (5 bases). Germline CDR1 and CDR2: GTSNPN and SVGIG (reference sequence). Between the trimmed V and J ends, which lost 2 bases and 6 bases, there was a span of 8 bases. This CDR3 spans 11 amino acids. The CDR3, as DNA: TGTGCCTGGAGTCAGGGCCTCGAGCAGTACTTC. This sequence encodes CAWSQGLEQYF.

V and J are TRBV28 and TRBJ1-4; D gene ambiguous. Germline CDR1 is MDHEN and CDR2 is SYDVKM. The CDR3 extends over 13 amino acids. Deletions cut 3 bases from V and 7 bases from J, with 9 bases between. The CDR3 DNA reads TGTGCCAGCAGTTTCGGGTCGGGTGAAAAACTGTTTTTT. Protein product: CASSFGSGEKLFF.

This clone appeared once. V usage is TRBV5-1 and J usage is TRBJ2-7, with 10 nucleotides matching TRBD1. The CDR3 length is 16 residues. V lost 0 bases to trimming and J lost 5 bases; unmatched junction nucleotides: 8. In germline, CDR1 is SGHRS, CDR2 YFSETQ. CDR3 bases: TGCGCCAGCAGCTTGGGTTTGATGACAGGGGGCCACGAGCAGTACTTC. Its translation is CASSLGLMTGGHEQYF.

CDR3 in DNA: TGTGCCAGCAGTCCGGAGGGACAGAACTATGGCTACACCTTC. Its protein is CASSPEGQNYGYTF. The chain joins TRBV27 to TRBJ1-2; 7 bases line up with TRBD1. V dropped 5 bases and J dropped 2; count of bases not matched to a gene: 5. Germline V gene lookup returns CDR1 MNHEY and CDR2 SMNVEV (reference sequence). The CDR3 contains 14 residues.

The CDR3 DNA follows: TGTGCCAGCAGCCGGGACAGAACTAGCAATCAGCCCCAGCATTTT. Its protein is CASSRDRTSNQPQHF. The J gene is TRBJ1-5, the V gene TRBV6-5; 7 positions agree with TRBD1. Germline V gives CDR1 MNHEY, CDR2 SVGAGI. The CDR3 sequence is 15 residues long. V trimming: 6 bases; J trimming: 0 bases; junction bases outside the gene matches: 5.

This clone was observed at least ten times. J is TRBJ2-7 and V is TRBV13, with 8 bases fitting TRBD2. The V gene end was trimmed by 6 bases and the J gene end by 0 bases; junction bases not matched to a gene: 7. Germline lookup yields CDR1 PRHDT and CDR2 FYEKMQ (reference sequence). This CDR3 region has 15 residues. In DNA form, the CDR3 reads TGTGCCAGCAGATCTCGGGGGGGAAGCTCCTACGAGCAGTACTTC. It codes for CASRSRGGSSYEQYF.

This clone is a singleton in its sample. The chain joins TRBV4-1 to TRBJ1-2; 7 positions agree with TRBD1. The ends lost 1 base at V and 7 bases at J; junction bases unmatched: 21. Germline V gene lookup returns CDR1 MGHRA and CDR2 YSYEKL. This CDR3 is built from 19 residues. Here the CDR3 reads CASSQVTLLRTGQSGGYTF. The CDR3 DNA follows: TGCGCCAGCAGCCAAGTTACGCTTCTTCGGACAGGCCAGAGTGGTGGCTACACCTTC.

The chain's CDR3 is CAISPATGDLNYEQFF. CDR3 bases: TGTGCCATCAGCCCAGCGACAGGGGATTTGAACTATGAGCAGTTCTTC. This chain connects TRBV10-3 to TRBJ2-1, with 8 bases identical to TRBD1. CDR1 is ENHRY, CDR2 SYGVKD, per germline. CDR3 length: 16 amino acids. J was trimmed by 8 bases and V by 6 bases; bases with no gene match: 15.

The CDR3 nucleotides read TGTGCCACCAGCTCCGGGACAGGCCTAACTGGGGCCAACGTCCTGACTTTC. It encodes CATSSGTGLTGANVLTF. This rearrangement joins TRBV24-1 to TRBJ2-6; TRBD1 matches at 8 bases. Germline-derived CDR1 and CDR2 are KGHDR and SFDVKD. With 7 bases clipped from V and 2 bases from J, the junction kept 9 bases outside the gene matches. The CDR3 loop spans 17 amino acids.

J is TRBJ1-5 and V is TRBV18; D is unresolved. Trimming stripped 3 bases from V and 2 bases from J, with 2 bases between. This CDR3 has 12 residues. Germline lookup yields CDR1 KGHSH and CDR2 LQKENI. The CDR3, as DNA: TGTGCCAGCTCACCCGGCAATCAGCCCCAGCATTTT. It specifies CASSPGNQPQHF.

This clone was detected once. The chain employs TRBV2 and TRBJ1-6, with 7 bases that match TRBD1. Per germline, CDR1 SNHLY and CDR2 FYNNEI. This CDR3 is 13 amino acids long. V trimming: 10 bases; J trimming: 9 bases; junction bases outside the gene matches: 9. As DNA, the CDR3 is TGTGCCACCGGACAGGAAAGGACTTCACCCCTCCACTTT. Residues: CATGQERTSPLHF. The full variable domain, its missing parts supplied by reference TRBV2 and TRBJ1-6, is EPEVTQTPSHQVTQMGQEVILRCVPISNHLYFYWYRQILGQKVEFLVSFYNNEISEKSEIFDDQFSVERPDGSNFTLKIRSTKLEDSAMYFCATGQERTSPLHFGNGTRLTVT.

The chain is built from TRBV7-8 and TRBJ1-1; D unclear. The V and J ends lost 1 base and 1 base respectively, with 10 bases between them. Germline CDR1 is SGHVS and CDR2 is FQNEAQ. This CDR3 comprises 15 residues. CDR3 nucleotide sequence: TGTGCCAGCAGCTTAGTTGCGGGAACGAACACTGAAGCTTTCTTT. Protein: CASSLVAGTNTEAFF.

The chain employs TRBV19 and TRBJ1-5; perhaps TRBD1 as D (6 bases). CDR1 and CDR2 from the germline V gene are LNHDA and SQIVND (reference sequence). With 5 bases removed from V and 6 bases from J, the gap between germline ends came to 20 bases. The CDR3 sequence is 16 residues long. The CDR3 spells CASSPPGTQGAQPQHF. The CDR3 bases are TGTGCCAGTAGTCCCCCCGGGACACAAGGGGCTCAGCCCCAGCATTTT.

The chain employs TRBV11-2 and TRBJ1-4; the match to TRBD1 covers 9 bases. V dropped 0 bases and J dropped 8; count of bases not matched to a gene: 10. The CDR3 is made up of 17 amino acids. Germline V gives CDR1 SGHAT, CDR2 FQNNGV. DNA for the CDR3: TGTGCCAGCAGCTTAGATACCGACAGGGGGTTTAAGGAAAAACTGTTTTTT. Translated: CASSLDTDRGFKEKLFF.

This clone turned up a few times. This chain links TRBV30 with TRBJ1-3; TRBD1 might be the D (6 bases). Germline V lookup: CDR1 GTSNPN, CDR2 SVGIG (reference sequence). This CDR3 has 11 amino acids. V gave up 4 bases and J gave up 9 bases, with 10 bases separating them. The DNA for the CDR3 is TGTGCCTGGAAACAGGGACCCACCATATATTTT. Amino acid sequence: CAWKQGPTIYF.

This clone qualifies as medium-sized. The chain is built from TRBV3-1 (or the pseudogene TRBV3-2) and TRBJ2-2; D possibly uses TRBD1 or TRBD2 (7 bases each). CDR1 LGHDT and CDR2 YNNKEL come from the germline V gene (reference sequence). The CDR3 consists of 16 residues. The V and J ends lost 11 bases and 5 bases respectively, with 24 bases between them. The CDR3 region is CAPSQGGGGSTGELFF. The CDR3 coding sequence is TGTGCCCCCAGCCAAGGGGGCGGGGGAAGTACCGGGGAGCTGTTTTTT.

The V and J genes are TRBV7-2 and TRBJ2-3; 11 nucleotides align to TRBD1. This CDR3 is 15 amino acids long. With V trimmed by 4 bases and J by 3 bases, 3 bases remained unmatched. The germline gives CDR1 SGHTA, CDR2 FQGNSA. The CDR3 here is CASSSDRGLTDTQYF. DNA for the CDR3: TGTGCCAGCAGCTCGGACAGGGGGCTGACAGATACGCAGTATTTT.

V and J are TRBV5-4 and TRBJ2-1, with D perhaps TRBD1 (5 bases). This CDR3 has 16 amino acids. The ends were cut back, 5 bases at V and 6 bases at J, with 21 bases in the middle. Germline CDR1 SGHNT, CDR2 YYREEE (reference sequence). As DNA, the CDR3 is TGTGCCAGCAGTTCATTTCTCTCCTCTGGGGCCAATGAGCAGTTCTTC. It translates to CASSSFLSSGANEQFF.

This sequence joins TRBV7-8 and TRBJ2-1, with 10 bases identical to TRBD1. The length of the CDR3 is 16 residues. Germline CDR1 reads SGHVS; CDR2 reads FQNEAQ. With 5 bases clipped from V and 8 bases from J, the junction kept 12 bases outside the gene matches. The CDR3 region has the DNA TGTGCCAGCAGCAAGGACAGGGGGGTGTTTGAGGATGAGCAGTTCTTC. Amino acids: CASSKDRGVFEDEQFF.

The chain is built from TRBV19 and TRBJ2-3, with 13 nucleotides matching TRBD2. This CDR3 comprises 14 residues. The junction had 7 bases not matched to a gene; V was cut back by 9 bases and J by 7 bases. Germline V CDR1 and CDR2: LNHDA, SQIVND (reference sequence). CDR3: CASRLAGGAYTQYF. CDR3 nucleotides: TGTGCCAGCCGACTAGCGGGGGGCGCGTATACGCAGTATTTT.

The J gene is TRBJ1-1, the V gene TRBV7-8; no definite D call. Germline V gives CDR1 SGHVS, CDR2 FQNEAQ. This CDR3 has 14 amino acids. Trimming removed 6 bases from V and 0 bases from J, with 11 bases in between. This CDR3 reads CASRRTEMNTEAFF. CDR3 DNA sequence: TGTGCCAGCAGACGTACCGAGATGAACACTGAAGCTTTCTTT.